This TCR beta chain came from a study of post-analysis software for immune sequencing data. Study-level information: Relapsing-remitting, secondary progressive and progressive-relapsing multiple sclerosis courses were included. General observations from the study: Compared with controls, patients showed significantly lower normalized Chao1 diversity. Under F measure analysis, samples from one preparation batch co-clustered strongly. Higher frequency in patients than in controls was seen for five TRBV segments, with TRBV5-6, TRBV5-1 and TRBV20-1 among them.

The CDR3 loop spans 13 amino acids. Germline V gives CDR1 SQVTM, CDR2 ANQGSEA. Trimming stripped 0 bases from V and 8 bases from J, with 11 bases between. Remarks on this clonotype: Its antigen is still unknown. With a much larger clone just one base away, this may be a read error.

Each TCR beta cDNA library carried unique molecular identifiers. Around 500,000 cDNA molecules were obtained per 1 to 10 million input T cells. TCRdb used MiXCR to reprocess the PCR reads, holding one entry per CDR3 protein. The table has over 250,000 distinct CDR3 sequences, just over 35% seen once; the top ten hold around 4.8%. The chain uses TRBV29-1 and TRBJ2-1, with D tentatively TRBD2 (6 bases). This sequence was found in a girl aged 10 to 17 with multiple sclerosis. What was sequenced was blood. DNA for the CDR3: TGCAGCGTTGAAGAGGTAACGGGGGATGAGCAGTTCTTC. It translates to CSVEEVTGDEQFF.